One sample yielded the 19 T cell receptor beta chains listed below, sequenced in a study of cytomegalovirus exposure and HLA in healthy donors. In the PCR, 60 Vbeta and 13 Jbeta primers were used. Assay used: immunoSEQ multiplex PCR; TCRdb lists only in-frame clones, some missing. This table has about 62,000 clones, 70% to 75% appearing once. The specimen sequenced was PBMCs. These receptor sequences come from a woman aged 30 to 39 in good health and CMV-seronegative.

This chain uses TRBV7-8 with TRBJ1-1; D ambiguous. The V and J ends lost 4 bases and 5 bases respectively, with 14 bases between them. This CDR3 comprises 14 residues. Germline-derived CDR1 and CDR2 are SGHVS and FQNEAQ. CDR3 bases: TGTGCCAGCAGCTCTACGGAGGGTAGAACTGAAGCTTTCTTT. This encodes CASSSTEGRTEAFF.

The genes are TRBV7-3 and TRBJ2-3, with TRBD2 identical over 9 bases. The V gene end was trimmed by 2 bases and the J gene end by 6 bases; junction bases not matched to a gene: 6. The CDR3 is made up of 15 amino acids. CDR1 is SGHTA, CDR2 FQGTGA, per germline. Here the CDR3 DNA reads TGTGCCAGCAGCTTATCTAGCGGGACGTCCGATACGCAGTATTTT. Amino acids: CASSLSSGTSDTQYF.

This clone showed up just a few times. The chain combines TRBV9 with TRBJ2-1, with TRBD2 identical over 7 bases. The CDR3 length is 17 residues. Trimming at V came to 2 bases and at J to 8 bases, leaving 16 bases not matched to a gene. The germline gives CDR1 SGDLS, CDR2 YYNGEE. CDR3 DNA: TGTGCCAGCAGCGTTTCCGGGAGTAGCAAGGGGAGGGATGAGCAGTTCTTC. Its translation: CASSVSGSSKGRDEQFF.

This chain connects TRBV30 to TRBJ2-5; D might be TRBD2 (6 bases). With the DNA end fitting TRBJ2-7 better, the J assignment may be wrong. The CDR3 spans 13 residues. The germline V gene encodes CDR1 GTSNPN and CDR2 SVGIG (reference sequence). CDR3 nucleotides: TGTGCCTGGACGGAGGGTCGTCTTTACGAGCAGTACTTC. Encoded protein: CAWTEGRLYEQYF.

The chain is built from TRBV9 and TRBJ2-1; 8 bases map to TRBD2. With 3 bases clipped from V and 8 bases from J, the junction kept 13 bases outside the gene matches. The CDR3 extends over 16 amino acids. Looked up from germline, CDR1 is SGDLS and CDR2 is YYNGEE. The CDR3 loop is CASSAGLAGPRDEQFF. CDR3 in DNA: TGTGCCAGCAGCGCCGGGCTAGCGGGCCCCAGGGATGAGCAGTTCTTC.

The chain joins TRBV27 to TRBJ2-5; tentatively, D is TRBD1 (5 bases). Germline V gives CDR1 MNHEY, CDR2 SMNVEV (reference sequence). Trimming shortened V by 6 bases and J by 7 bases, and 18 bases separated the two germline ends. The CDR3 runs 14 residues. The CDR3 region is CASREIGESRTQYF. CDR3 DNA sequence: TGTGCCAGCAGGGAAATAGGGGAATCGAGGACCCAGTACTTC.

J is TRBJ1-1 and V is TRBV2; 7 positions agree with TRBD1. J lost 0 bases, V lost 11 bases, and 6 bases had no gene match. The CDR3 totals 13 residues. Germline CDR1 is SNHLY and CDR2 is FYNNEI. CDR3 sequence reads: CAASQGMNTEAFF. The DNA of the CDR3 is TGTGCCGCCTCACAGGGGATGAACACTGAAGCTTTCTTT.

The chain has TRBV19 and TRBJ2-2; 9 nucleotides line up with TRBD2. Germline assignment: CDR1 LNHDA and CDR2 SQIVND (reference sequence). The CDR3 has 19 residues. The trim removed 6 bases at V and 2 bases at J, leaving 16 bases unmatched. This CDR3 is CASSPRGSGSRFNTGELFF. CDR3 sequence (DNA): TGTGCCAGTAGCCCCCGGGGTAGCGGGAGCCGATTTAACACCGGGGAGCTGTTTTTT.

This clone was recorded a few times. The gene calls are TRBV28 and TRBJ2-3; possible D gene TRBD1, 6 bases. Between the trimmed V and J ends, which lost 3 bases and 0 bases, there was a span of 22 bases. This CDR3 is 19 amino acids long. CDR1 is MDHEN, CDR2 SYDVKM, per germline. Here the CDR3 reads CASSFYGLRGGSSTDTQYF. CDR3 in DNA: TGTGCCAGCAGTTTTTATGGACTCAGGGGCGGATCTAGCACAGATACGCAGTATTTT.

A few counts support this clone. The V gene is TRBV19, the J gene TRBJ2-5; 15 bases align to TRBD2. The V and J ends lost 7 bases and 0 bases, in that order; junction bases with no gene match: 6. Germline V gene data show CDR1 as LNHDA and CDR2 as SQIVND (reference sequence). This CDR3 has 17 amino acids. The CDR3 protein is CASNTGTSGGYQETQYF. In DNA form, the CDR3 reads TGTGCCAGTAATACCGGGACTAGCGGGGGGTACCAAGAGACCCAGTACTTC.

This sequence joins TRBV27 and TRBJ2-5, with TRBD2 identical over 11 bases. CDR1 and CDR2 (germline): MNHEY, SMNVEV (reference sequence). The CDR3 is 16 residues long. V was pared by 5 bases and J by 5 bases, with 10 bases of the junction left unmatched. DNA of the CDR3: TGTGCCAGCAGTCAATTAGCGGGAGGGCCCCGTGAGACCCAGTACTTC. Protein: CASSQLAGGPRETQYF.

The chain recombines TRBV5-5 with TRBJ2-7; 7 bases fit TRBD1. The CDR3 runs to 13 residues. Germline V gives CDR1 SGHKS, CDR2 YYEKEE (reference sequence). V lost 4 bases to trimming and J lost 6 bases; unmatched junction nucleotides: 7. In nucleotides, the CDR3 is TGTGCCAGCAGCACAGGGGCCTGGGGCGAGCAGTACTTC. It encodes CASSTGAWGEQYF.

The chain is built from TRBV29-1 and TRBJ2-5; possibly TRBD2 for D (6 bases). The length of the CDR3 is 15 residues. The germline gives CDR1 SQVTM, CDR2 ANQGSEA. Trimming left V 0 bases short and J 2 bases short, with 13 bases between. CDR3 amino acids: CSVEDPEGFQETQYF. DNA for the CDR3: TGCAGCGTTGAAGACCCGGAGGGGTTTCAAGAGACCCAGTACTTC.

The genes are TRBV6-1 and TRBJ1-4; D is uncertain. This CDR3 spans 11 amino acids. CDR1 and CDR2 (germline): MNHNS, SASEGT. Trimming removed 5 bases at V and 6 bases at J, with 4 bases between. The CDR3 nucleotides are TGTGCCAGCAGTCAGTATGAAAAACTGTTTTTT. Translating gives CASSQYEKLFF.

The chain has TRBV28 and TRBJ2-3; D not resolved. Germline-derived CDR1 and CDR2 are MDHEN and SYDVKM. This CDR3 has 14 residues. Trimming removed 3 bases from V and 8 bases from J, with 15 bases in between. The CDR3 loop is CASSLNSGIGTQYF. In DNA, the CDR3 is TGTGCCAGCAGTTTGAATTCAGGAATCGGTACGCAGTATTTT.

The chain couples TRBV9 to TRBJ2-3; perhaps TRBD2 as D (6 bases). The CDR3 runs to 16 residues. The V end was cut by 2 bases, the J end by 5 bases, with 18 bases between. The germline gives CDR1 SGDLS, CDR2 YYNGEE. CDR3 protein: CASSVLAGTSLDTQYF. Here the CDR3 DNA reads TGTGCCAGCAGCGTCCTGGCCGGGACTTCGCTAGATACGCAGTATTTT. Combining the CDR3 with reference TRBV9 and TRBJ2-3 gives the whole variable domain DSGVTQTPKHLITATGQRVTLRCSPRSGDLSVYWYQQSLDQGLQFLIQYYNGEERAKGNILERFSAQQFPDLHSELNLSSLELGDSALYFCASSVLAGTSLDTQYFGPGTRLTVL.

The V and J genes are TRBV5-1 and TRBJ2-1; 10 positions agree with TRBD2. The CDR3 covers 15 residues. Germline lookup yields CDR1 SGHRS and CDR2 YFSETQ. V trimming: 3 bases; J trimming: 4 bases; junction bases outside the gene matches: 4. CDR3 region: CASSSSGLAYNEQFF. The CDR3 bases are TGCGCCAGCAGCTCATCGGGACTAGCGTACAATGAGCAGTTCTTC.

J is TRBJ2-1 and V is TRBV12-5; D gene ambiguous. CDR1 and CDR2 from the germline V gene are LGHNT and FRNRAP. The CDR3 contains 14 residues. Deletions cut 0 bases from V and 5 bases from J, with 8 bases between. The CDR3 spells CASGLVTENNEQFF. CDR3 DNA: TGTGCTAGTGGTTTGGTCACCGAGAACAATGAGCAGTTCTTC. The entire variable domain, with the rest obtained from reference TRBV12-5 and TRBJ2-1, is as follows: DARVTQTPRHKVTEMGQEVTMRCQPILGHNTVFWYRQTMMQGLELLAYFRNRAPLDDSGMPKDRFSAEMPDATLATLKIQPSEPRDSAVYFCASGLVTENNEQFFGPGTRLTVL.

This clone was counted a few times. This chain uses TRBV27 with TRBJ2-1; D remains ambiguous. Germline lookup yields CDR1 MNHEY and CDR2 SMNVEV (reference sequence). The V end lost 5 bases, the J end lost 5 bases, and 16 bases lay between the germline ends. The CDR3 is made up of 15 amino acids. The CDR3 spells CASSPSNYLHNEQFF. CDR3 bases: TGTGCCAGCAGTCCGTCGAACTACCTCCACAATGAGCAGTTCTTC.